The 11 T cell receptor beta chains in this list originate from one sample, sequenced in a study of blood T cells in healthy people across ages. PCR was performed a second time for about 6 to 11 cycles using a sample-barcoded 5' primer and a J-beta primer mix. From the 5' RACE reads, TCRdb called clonotypes with MiXCR, one entry per CDR3 protein. The sample yields over a million distinct CDR3 sequences, under 55% seen once. The specimen was blood. The receptors were sampled from a young woman in good health.

This chain connects TRBV11-1 to TRBJ1-2; D ambiguous. Germline V gene sequence: CDR1 SGHAT, CDR2 FQDESV (reference sequence). V gave up 5 bases and J gave up 6 bases, with 13 bases separating them. The CDR3 sequence is 13 residues long. CDR3 region: CASSHLTGDGYTF. For the CDR3, the DNA is TGTGCCAGCAGCCACCTAACCGGGGATGGCTACACCTTC.

This clonotype appeared a few times. This chain joins TRBV4-3 and TRBJ2-1; D is possibly TRBD2 (6 bases). Trimming took off 4 bases at V and 2 bases at J, with 12 bases between the two ends. Germline assignment: CDR1 LGHNA and CDR2 YSLEER. The CDR3 consists of 15 residues. CDR3 in DNA: TGCGCCAGCAGCCGGGTCGCGGGGACCTACAATGAGCAGTTCTTC. Protein product: CASSRVAGTYNEQFF.

A few counts support this clonotype. The chain recombines TRBV12-5 with TRBJ2-4, with 7 bases lining up with TRBD1. CDR3 size: 14 residues. The ends lost 10 bases at V and 8 bases at J; junction bases unmatched: 14. In germline, CDR1 is LGHNT, CDR2 FRNRAP. The CDR3 protein is CAIGAGQAADIQYF. The CDR3 nucleotides are TGTGCTATTGGGGCTGGACAGGCCGCGGACATTCAGTACTTC. The full variable domain, its missing parts supplied by reference TRBV12-5 and TRBJ2-4, is DARVTQTPRHKVTEMGQEVTMRCQPILGHNTVFWYRQTMMQGLELLAYFRNRAPLDDSGMPKDRFSAEMPDATLATLKIQPSEPRDSAVYFCAIGAGQAADIQYFGAGTRLSVL.

The V and J genes are TRBV6-2 or TRBV6-3 and TRBJ2-5, with a tentative D call TRBD1 (5 bases). The J call is uncertain, as TRBJ2-7 better fits the DNA end. The CDR3 runs to 14 residues. CDR1 MNHEY and CDR2 SVGEGT come from the germline V gene. The CDR3 DNA reads as TGTGCCAGCAGTCCTCAGGGCTGGGATTACGAGCAGTACTTC. It is translated as CASSPQGWDYEQYF.

V usage is TRBV24-1 and J usage is TRBJ2-2; 7 bases align to TRBD1. The CDR3 length is 15 residues. Looked up from germline, CDR1 is KGHDR and CDR2 is SFDVKD. The V segment lost 2 bases and the J segment 5 bases; nucleotides outside the gene matches: 4. In DNA form, the CDR3 reads TGTGCCACCAGTGATTCTCGCAGGGGGACCGGGGAGCTGTTTTTT. Amino acids: CATSDSRRGTGELFF.

On this clonotype: One end of the junction fails to match germline, which may point to a read error. This sequence joins TRBV28 and TRBJ1-5, with D uncertain. The CDR3 loop spans 15 amino acids. CDR1 is MDHEN, CDR2 SYDVKM, per germline. The CDR3, as DNA: TGTGCCAGCAGTCCGATTTACAGAAGCAATCAGCCCCGGCATTTT. Protein product: CASSPIYRSNQPRHF.

Here the CDR3 DNA reads TGCGCCAGCAGCCAAGTAGAGGGGGGCAGCTATGGCTACACCTTC. This sequence encodes CASSQVEGGSYGYTF. V usage is TRBV4-1 and J usage is TRBJ1-2; possibly TRBD1 for D (6 bases). The V end was cut by 1 base, the J end by 4 bases, with 13 bases between. Germline V lookup: CDR1 MGHRA, CDR2 YSYEKL. The CDR3 totals 15 residues.

This clonotype appeared a few times. The chain is built from TRBV15 and TRBJ2-7; possible D gene TRBD1, 6 bases. V lost 0 bases and J lost 3, with 15 bases in between. The germline CDR1 and CDR2 sequences are LNHNV and YYDKDF (reference sequence). The CDR3 contains 16 residues. CDR3 nucleotides: TGTGCCACCAGCAGAGAGAGGCGAGGGGGTCTCTACGAGCAGTACTTC. This codes for CATSRERRGGLYEQYF.

Remarks on this clonotype: One end of the junction fails to match germline, which may point to a read error. The chain recombines TRBV19 with TRBJ1-1; D might be TRBD1 (6 bases). Germline V CDR1 and CDR2: LNHDA, SQIVND (reference sequence). This CDR3 has 16 amino acids. As DNA, the CDR3 is TGTGCCAGTAGGATAGGAGGGGGGGCCCTGAACACTGAAGCTTTCTTT. Translation gives CASRIGGGALNTEAFF.

This clonotype has just a few counts. CDR3 protein: CASSQDVRGLRITGELFF. CDR3 coding DNA: TGTGCCAGCAGCCAAGATGTTCGGGGGCTTAGGATCACCGGGGAGCTGTTTTTT. The chain carries TRBV14 and TRBJ2-2; D assignment may be TRBD1 or TRBD2 (6 bases each). CDR3 size: 18 residues. Germline V CDR1 and CDR2: SGHDN, FVKESK. The V gene lost 0 bases and the J gene lost 4 bases, with 18 bases spanning the gap.

The rearrangement uses TRBV6-5 and TRBJ2-7; TRBD2 agrees at 7 bases. The CDR3 sequence is 13 residues long. Germline loops: CDR1 MNHEY, CDR2 SVGAGI. Trimming at V came to 2 bases and at J to 4 bases, leaving 2 bases not matched to a gene. CDR3 DNA sequence: TGTGCCAGCAGTTACCGGGAGGTATACGAGCAGTACTTC. Translated: CASSYREVYEQYF.